The TCR beta chain under discussion was sequenced for a study of monozygotic twins with inflammatory bowel disease. The CDR3 has 15 residues. In germline, CDR1 is SGDLS, CDR2 YYNGEE. Each sample's cDNA came from eight separate reactions. TCRdb reprocessed the 5' RACE reads, keeping one entry per CDR3 protein, no DNA. The table for this sample gives around 380,000 distinct CDR3 sequences. The receptor comes from a human donor with ulcerative colitis or Crohn's disease, or a healthy co-twin of an affected twin (not recorded which). The chain recombines TRBV9 with TRBJ1-1; TCRdb lists TRBD1, though no DNA is available to test this call. Sequencing was carried out using blood. This CDR3 reads CASSVQGATNTEAYF.